The present T cell receptor beta chain was sequenced within a study of blood T cell repertoires in COVID-19 (dated by TCRdb to between 2020 and 2021). The study in broad terms: Collaborator samples came from the United States, Italy and Spain and covered acute and convalescent phases of COVID-19. The material from the prospective study consisted of cDNA or gDNA derived from T cells, B-cell-depleted T cells, or PBMCs. Subjects who had been exposed to COVID-19, were actively infected with it, or had recovered from it provided the deeply sampled blood TCRbeta repertoires that made up the dataset. The repertoires were released in a freely available public database intended as a resource for research on the immune response to SARS-CoV-2. Samples were obtained from the ongoing ImmuneRACE study (first 160 participants) and from 1,254 subjects provided by 6 global collaborators. The sample metadata nearly always contained a de-identified subject ID, COVID-19 status, age in years and sex. Where available, HLA class I and class II types were taken from metadata supplied by the sample provider and were not determined by assay-based typing.

Of note for this clone: What antigen it recognizes has not been identified. No per-base quality is available; no much larger clone lies one base away.

CDR1 and CDR2 are drawn from the germline V gene (reference sequence): LGHDT, YNNKEL. Including the terminal cysteine and phenylalanine, the CDR3 comprises 13 residues. The kept DNA is CDR3 alone, 39 bases in frame from the first base. A distance of 5 bases separates the germline ends of V and J, which lose 1 base and 2 bases respectively. The full study reports these points: Clinical and demographic metadata were provided uncurated, with the amount varying by source and participant.

Collaborating institutions collected whole blood in K2EDTA tubes following their own protocols. For TCRbeta analysis, collaborators shipped samples in one of three forms: frozen whole blood, isolated PBMCs, or DNA extracted from either of those sample types. The immunoSEQ Assay, a bias-controlled multiplex PCR, was used to amplify TCRbeta CDR3 regions from genomic DNA. As for how the authors treated the data: The number of nucleated cells in each sample was estimated by amplification of reference gene primers within the assay. Sequence reads were collapsed and filtered to measure the absolute abundance of every unique TCRbeta CDR3 rearrangement. Productive Simpson clonality was computed per sample as the square root of Simpson's diversity index over productive rearrangements. TCRdb retrieved this table from immuneACCESS and kept in-frame rearrangements only. Not all clones are present; in checked studies, unresolved V genes account for under half, and no reason is known for the remainder. That table furnishes V, J and clone size, whereas the DNA furnished D and trimming. Within this sample are 110,000 or so clones, with over 70% of them counted one time only. The biggest ten clones account for around 1.5% of the sample.

Sequencing was done on a sample of peripheral blood. The sequence was obtained from a man aged 50 to 59 with acute or convalescent COVID-19. The chain was built from TRBV3-1 (or the pseudogene TRBV3-2) and TRBJ1-1, with no D gene named confidently. In nucleotides, the sequence is TGTGCCAGCAGCCAAGCCAGTAACACTGAAGCTTTCTTT. This encodes CASSQASNTEAFF.